This passage covers 10 T cell receptor beta chains from one sample sequenced in a study of Ad26.COV2.S vaccination and SARS-CoV-2 variants. Treatment noted: 15 to 20 received Ad26.COV2.S at low or high dose, single or two shots; 5 received placebo; per-sample allocation not given. Samples analyzed were those drawn on day 63 after the first vaccine or placebo injection. The table came from immunoSEQ multiplex PCR; TCRdb's copy has only in-frame clones and leaves some out. The sample records fewer than 400,000 clones, 90% being singletons. Source: peripheral blood, taken in a trial of Ad26.COV2.S vaccine versus placebo. These receptor sequences come from a person between 18 and 59 years old who received the Ad26.COV2.S COVID-19 vaccine or a placebo.

The V call is TRBV7-6, the J call TRBJ2-1, with D perhaps TRBD1 (8 bases). CDR1 is SGHVS, CDR2 FNYEAQ, per germline. With 4 bases removed from V and 8 bases from J, the gap between germline ends came to 15 bases. The CDR3 is made up of 14 amino acids. CDR3 DNA: TGTGCCAGCAGCTCCCGGACAGGGAGGGATGAGCAGTTCTTC. Its protein product is CASSSRTGRDEQFF.

This clone occurred once. This chain uses TRBV15 with TRBJ2-5; 7 bases agree with TRBD2. The germline gives CDR1 LNHNV, CDR2 YYDKDF (reference sequence). The CDR3 runs to 13 residues. V gave up 5 bases and J gave up 4 bases; unmatched junction bases: 4. Here the CDR3 reads CATSGSSGETQYF. As DNA, the CDR3 is TGTGCCACCAGCGGGTCTAGCGGAGAGACCCAGTACTTC.

V usage is TRBV4-1 and J usage is TRBJ2-1, with D tentatively TRBD1 or TRBD2 (6 bases each). This CDR3 has 16 residues. Germline V gene sequence: CDR1 MGHRA, CDR2 YSYEKL. V was trimmed by 4 bases and J by 7 bases, leaving 20 bases between them. DNA for the CDR3: TGCGCCAGCAGCCCTAACTCAGCGGGTCAGGGGAATGAGCAGTTCTTC. Translated, it gives CASSPNSAGQGNEQFF.

A single count supports this clone. The genes are TRBV7-2 and TRBJ1-3; TRBD1 aligns across 9 bases. The trim removed 5 bases at V and 4 bases at J, leaving 9 bases unmatched. The CDR3 is 16 amino acids. CDR1 SGHTA and CDR2 FQGNSA come from the germline V gene. Here the CDR3 DNA reads TGTGCCAGCAGCGCTCGGGACAGGGTCGCCGGAAACACCATATATTTT. Protein sequence: CASSARDRVAGNTIYF.

J is TRBJ1-5 and V is TRBV27; 9 bases map to TRBD1. V trimming: 5 bases; J trimming: 11 bases; junction bases outside the gene matches: 10. This CDR3 comprises 14 residues. Looked up from germline, CDR1 is MNHEY and CDR2 is SMNVEV (reference sequence). The CDR3 bases are TGTGCCAGCAGTCCCGGGGACAGGGACGTGGCCCAGCATTTT. This codes for CASSPGDRDVAQHF.

The chain has TRBV19 and TRBJ1-1; D remains unclear. The CDR3 covers 11 residues. Germline-derived CDR1 and CDR2 are LNHDA and SQIVND (reference sequence). The ends were cut back, 1 base at V and 7 bases at J, with 4 bases in the middle. The CDR3 DNA reads TGTGCCAGTAGTATAGGGGTTGAAGCTTTCTTT. This gives the protein CASSIGVEAFF. The full variable domain, completed using reference TRBV19 and TRBJ1-1, is DGGITQSPKYLFRKEGQNVTLSCEQNLNHDAMYWYRQDPGQGLRLIYYSQIVNDFQKGDIAEGYSVSREKKESFPLTVTSAQKNPTAFYLCASSIGVEAFFGQGTRLTVV.

In DNA form, the CDR3 reads TGTGCCTTATCAGGGGCTGGGAACACTGAAGCTTTCTTT. Protein product: CALSGAGNTEAFF. The rearrangement links TRBV12-3 or TRBV12-4 to TRBJ1-1, with D perhaps matching TRBD1 (6 bases). V dropped 11 bases and J dropped 1 base, with 14 bases sitting between them. The CDR3 covers 13 residues.

J is TRBJ2-1 and V is TRBV18; D is perhaps TRBD2 (6 bases). The CDR3 loop spans 17 amino acids. Looked up from germline, CDR1 is KGHSH and CDR2 is LQKENI. The V end was cut by 3 bases, the J end by 0 bases, with 15 bases between. The CDR3 DNA reads TGTGCCAGCTCACCCCCGGGACTTAGGAGCTCCTACAATGAGCAGTTCTTC. It yields the protein CASSPPGLRSSYNEQFF.

The chain joins TRBV25-1 to TRBJ2-1; possibly TRBD1 for D (5 bases). Deletions cut 1 base from V and 0 bases from J, with 10 bases between. This CDR3 region has 16 residues. The germline V gene has CDR1 MGHDK and CDR2 SYGVNS. The CDR3 DNA is TGTGCCAGCAGTGAATTGACAGACAGCTCCTACAATGAGCAGTTCTTC. Protein sequence: CASSELTDSSYNEQFF.

V gene TRBV7-2 combines with J gene TRBJ2-2; D perhaps matches TRBD1 (6 bases). Germline V CDR1 and CDR2: SGHTA, FQGNSA. Trimming took off 8 bases at V and 4 bases at J, with 17 bases between the two ends. The CDR3 has 15 residues. The CDR3 nucleotides are TGTGCCAGCGGATCAACTAGGGGGAGCACCGGGGAGCTGTTTTTT. Encoded protein: CASGSTRGSTGELFF.